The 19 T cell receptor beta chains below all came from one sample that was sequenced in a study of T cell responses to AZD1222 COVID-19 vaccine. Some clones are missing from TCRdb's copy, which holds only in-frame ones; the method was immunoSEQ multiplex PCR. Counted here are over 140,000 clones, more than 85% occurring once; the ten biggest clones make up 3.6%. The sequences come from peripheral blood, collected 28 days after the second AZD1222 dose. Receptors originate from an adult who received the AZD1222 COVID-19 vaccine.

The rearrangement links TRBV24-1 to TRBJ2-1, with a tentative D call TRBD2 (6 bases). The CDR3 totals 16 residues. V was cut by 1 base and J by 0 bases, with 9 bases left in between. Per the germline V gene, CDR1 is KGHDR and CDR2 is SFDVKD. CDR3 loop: CATSDLGGNSYNEQFF. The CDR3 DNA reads TGTGCCACCAGTGATTTAGGAGGGAACTCCTACAATGAGCAGTTCTTC.

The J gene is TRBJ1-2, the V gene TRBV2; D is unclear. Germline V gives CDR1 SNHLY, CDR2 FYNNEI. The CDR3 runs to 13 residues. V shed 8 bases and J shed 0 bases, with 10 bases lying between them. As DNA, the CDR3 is TGTGCCAGCCCCGGAGGGTCTAACTATGGCTACACCTTC. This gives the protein CASPGGSNYGYTF.

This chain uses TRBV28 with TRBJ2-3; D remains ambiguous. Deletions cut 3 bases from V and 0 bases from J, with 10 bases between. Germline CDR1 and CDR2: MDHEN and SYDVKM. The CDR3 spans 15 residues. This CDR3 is CASSFVKTSTDTQYF. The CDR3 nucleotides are TGTGCCAGCAGTTTTGTGAAGACTAGCACAGATACGCAGTATTTT.

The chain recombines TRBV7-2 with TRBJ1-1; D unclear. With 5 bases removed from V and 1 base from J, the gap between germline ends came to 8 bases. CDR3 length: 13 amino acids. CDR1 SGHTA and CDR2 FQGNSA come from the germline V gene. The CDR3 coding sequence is TGTGCCAGCAGCGGTCAGCCGAACACTGAAGCTTTCTTT. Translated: CASSGQPNTEAFF.

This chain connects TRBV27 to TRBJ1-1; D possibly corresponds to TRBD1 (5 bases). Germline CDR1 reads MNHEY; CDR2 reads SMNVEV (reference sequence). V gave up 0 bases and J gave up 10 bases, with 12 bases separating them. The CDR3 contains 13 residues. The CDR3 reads CASSLSGGVGAFF. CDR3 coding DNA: TGTGCCAGCAGTTTATCTGGAGGGGTCGGAGCTTTCTTT.

The CDR3 coding sequence is TGTGCCAGCAGTCTCGGGACAGGGAGAGTTAATACGCAGTATTTT. This codes for CASSLGTGRVNTQYF. The chain joins TRBV27 to TRBJ2-3; 9 bases map to TRBD1. Trimming removed 5 bases from V and 7 bases from J; junction bases left unmatched: 10. The CDR3 is 15 amino acids. Looked up from germline, CDR1 is MNHEY and CDR2 is SMNVEV (reference sequence).

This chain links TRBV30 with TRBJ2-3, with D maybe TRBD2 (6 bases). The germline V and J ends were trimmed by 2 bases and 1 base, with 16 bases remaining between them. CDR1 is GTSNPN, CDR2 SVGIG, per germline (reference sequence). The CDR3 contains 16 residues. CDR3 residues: CAWSNVPGEGTDTQYF. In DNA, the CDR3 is TGTGCCTGGAGTAACGTACCCGGGGAGGGCACAGATACGCAGTATTTT.

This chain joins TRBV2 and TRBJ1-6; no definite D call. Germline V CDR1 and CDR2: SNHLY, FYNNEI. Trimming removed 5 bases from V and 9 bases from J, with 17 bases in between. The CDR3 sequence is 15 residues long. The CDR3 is CASSPPAGRGSPLHF. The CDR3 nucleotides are TGTGCCAGCAGTCCTCCAGCTGGCCGGGGTTCACCCCTCCACTTT.

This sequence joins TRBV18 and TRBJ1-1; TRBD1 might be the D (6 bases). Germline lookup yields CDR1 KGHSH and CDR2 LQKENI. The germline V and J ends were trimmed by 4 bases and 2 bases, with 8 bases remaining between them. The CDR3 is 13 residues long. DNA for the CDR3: TGTGCCAGCTCACAGGGACAAAACACTGAAGCTTTCTTT. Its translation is CASSQGQNTEAFF.

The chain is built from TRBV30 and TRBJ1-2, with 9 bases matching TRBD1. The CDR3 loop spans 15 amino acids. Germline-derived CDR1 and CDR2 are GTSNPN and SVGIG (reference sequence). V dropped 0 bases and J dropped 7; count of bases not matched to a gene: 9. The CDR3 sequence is CAWSVPGQGGAGYTF. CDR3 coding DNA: TGTGCCTGGAGTGTACCGGGACAGGGAGGAGCTGGCTACACCTTC.

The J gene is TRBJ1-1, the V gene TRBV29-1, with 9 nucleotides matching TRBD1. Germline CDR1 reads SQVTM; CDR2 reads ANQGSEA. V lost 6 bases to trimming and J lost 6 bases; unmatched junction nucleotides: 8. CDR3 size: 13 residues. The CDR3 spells CSVRRDRASEAFF. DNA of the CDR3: TGCAGCGTACGCCGGGACAGGGCTTCTGAAGCTTTCTTT.

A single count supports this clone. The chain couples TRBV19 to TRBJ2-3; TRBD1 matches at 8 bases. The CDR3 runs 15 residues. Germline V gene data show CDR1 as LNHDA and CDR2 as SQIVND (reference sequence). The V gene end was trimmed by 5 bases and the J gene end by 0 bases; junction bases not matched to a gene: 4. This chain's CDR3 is CASSPTGASTDTQYF. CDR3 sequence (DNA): TGTGCCAGTAGTCCGACAGGGGCTAGCACAGATACGCAGTATTTT.

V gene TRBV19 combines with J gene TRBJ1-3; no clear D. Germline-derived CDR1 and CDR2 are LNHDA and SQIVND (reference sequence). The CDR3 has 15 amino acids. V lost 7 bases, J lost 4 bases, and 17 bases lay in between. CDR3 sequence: CASTTQRRAGNTIYF. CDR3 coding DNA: TGTGCCAGTACCACCCAACGCCGGGCCGGAAACACCATATATTTT.

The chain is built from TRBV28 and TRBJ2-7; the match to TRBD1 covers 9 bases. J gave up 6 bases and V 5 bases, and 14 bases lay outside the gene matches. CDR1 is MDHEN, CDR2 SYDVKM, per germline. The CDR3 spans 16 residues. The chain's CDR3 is CASSLNTGTGFGEQYF. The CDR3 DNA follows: TGTGCCAGCAGTCTAAACACCGGGACAGGGTTCGGCGAGCAGTACTTC. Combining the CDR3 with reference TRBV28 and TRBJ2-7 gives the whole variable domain DVKVTQSSRYLVKRTGEKVFLECVQDMDHENMFWYRQDPGLGLRLIYFSYDVKMKEKGDIPEGYSVSREKKERFSLILESASTNQTSMYLCASSLNTGTGFGEQYFGPGTRLTVT.

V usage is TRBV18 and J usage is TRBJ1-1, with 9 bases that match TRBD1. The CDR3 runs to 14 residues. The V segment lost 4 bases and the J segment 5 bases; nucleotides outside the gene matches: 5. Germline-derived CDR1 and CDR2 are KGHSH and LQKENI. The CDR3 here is CASSHDRGETEAFF. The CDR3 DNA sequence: TGTGCCAGCTCACATGACAGGGGGGAGACTGAAGCTTTCTTT. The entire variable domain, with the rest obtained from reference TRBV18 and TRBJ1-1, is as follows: NAGVMQNPRHLVRRRGQEARLRCSPMKGHSHVYWYRQLPEEGLKFMVYLQKENIIDESGMPKERFSAEFPKEGPSILRIQQVVRGDSAAYFCASSHDRGETEAFFGQGTRLTVV.

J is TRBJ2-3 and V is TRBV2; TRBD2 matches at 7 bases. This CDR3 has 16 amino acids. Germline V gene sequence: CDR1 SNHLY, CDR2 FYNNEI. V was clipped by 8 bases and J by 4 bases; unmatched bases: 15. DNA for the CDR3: TGTGCCAGCGGACCGGGACTAAGGTCGTCCCCAGATACGCAGTATTTT. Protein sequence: CASGPGLRSSPDTQYF. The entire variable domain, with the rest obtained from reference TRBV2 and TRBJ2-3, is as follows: EPEVTQTPSHQVTQMGQEVILRCVPISNHLYFYWYRQILGQKVEFLVSFYNNEISEKSEIFDDQFSVERPDGSNFTLKIRSTKLEDSAMYFCASGPGLRSSPDTQYFGPGTRLTVL.

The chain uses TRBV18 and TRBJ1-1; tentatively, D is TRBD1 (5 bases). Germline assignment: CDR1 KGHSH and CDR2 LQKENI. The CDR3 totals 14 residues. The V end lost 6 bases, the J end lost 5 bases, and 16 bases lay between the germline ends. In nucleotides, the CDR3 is TGTGCCAGCTCGCTAGGGCGCAAGGGGACTGAAGCTTTCTTT. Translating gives CASSLGRKGTEAFF.

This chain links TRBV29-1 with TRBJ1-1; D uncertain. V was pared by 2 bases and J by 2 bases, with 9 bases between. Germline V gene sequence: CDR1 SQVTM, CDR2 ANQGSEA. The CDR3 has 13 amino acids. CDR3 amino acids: CSVENSRNTEAFF. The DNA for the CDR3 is TGCAGCGTTGAAAACAGCCGAAACACTGAAGCTTTCTTT. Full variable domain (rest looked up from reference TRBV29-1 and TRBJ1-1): SAVISQKPSRDICQRGTSLTIQCQVDSQVTMMFWYRQQPGQSLTLIATANQGSEATYESGFVIDKFPISRPNLTFSTLTVSNMSPEDSSIYLCSVENSRNTEAFFGQGTRLTVV.

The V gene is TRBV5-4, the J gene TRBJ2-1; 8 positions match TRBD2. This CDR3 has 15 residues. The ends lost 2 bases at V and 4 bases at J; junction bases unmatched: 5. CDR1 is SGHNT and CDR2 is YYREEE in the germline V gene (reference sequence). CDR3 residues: CASSLKRELYNEQFF. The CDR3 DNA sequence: TGTGCCAGCAGCTTAAAGCGGGAGCTGTACAATGAGCAGTTCTTC.